This T cell receptor beta chain originates from a study of T cells in localized non-small cell lung cancer. Study-wide points: For the top 100 tumor clones, a median approximately 50 also appeared in adjacent lung. Overall survival was longer when the density of T cells in the blood was higher. Uninvolved adjacent lung showed the highest T cell clonality, exceeding tumor.

A remark on this clone: Antigen specificity is unknown.

The CDR3 covers 14 residues. This table comes from immunoSEQ multiplex PCR, and its TCRdb copy is limited to in-frame clones, with some not included. The sample lists about 11,000 clones, roughly 80% occurring once. The receptor was isolated from a female donor over 55 with stage II lung adenocarcinoma. The chain couples TRBV21-1 to TRBJ1-1; the D call TRBD1 from the table was never checked on the DNA. TRBV21-1 counts as a pseudogene. Specimen: peripheral blood mononuclear cells, collected before any cancer treatment. CDR3 residues: CASIAEPMNTEAFF. CDR3 coding DNA: TGTGCCAGCATCGCAGAACCAATGAACACTGAAGCTTTCTTT.